This T cell receptor beta chain was retrieved from a study of blood T cell repertoires in COVID-19. About the study: Sample material is recorded as cDNA or gDNA derived from T cells, B-cell-depleted T cells, or PBMCs.

The CDR3 runs to 15 residues. The germline V and J ends were trimmed by 5 bases and 1 base, with 11 bases remaining between them. Germline V lookup: CDR1 KGHSY, CDR2 FQNENV. The repertoire was sequenced with immunoSEQ multiplex PCR; TCRdb's copy has only in-frame clones and lacks some. In the table there are roughly 330,000 clones, approximately 90% of which are singletons. In this sample, this clone turned up a few times. The receptor was isolated from a woman aged 45 to 65 with active or convalescent COVID-19. The sequenced material came from peripheral blood. This rearrangement joins TRBV16 to TRBJ2-2; possible D gene TRBD1, 6 bases. The CDR3 spells CASSADSRNTGELFF. The CDR3 DNA reads as TGTGCCAGCAGCGCGGACAGTCGGAACACCGGGGAGCTGTTTTTT.